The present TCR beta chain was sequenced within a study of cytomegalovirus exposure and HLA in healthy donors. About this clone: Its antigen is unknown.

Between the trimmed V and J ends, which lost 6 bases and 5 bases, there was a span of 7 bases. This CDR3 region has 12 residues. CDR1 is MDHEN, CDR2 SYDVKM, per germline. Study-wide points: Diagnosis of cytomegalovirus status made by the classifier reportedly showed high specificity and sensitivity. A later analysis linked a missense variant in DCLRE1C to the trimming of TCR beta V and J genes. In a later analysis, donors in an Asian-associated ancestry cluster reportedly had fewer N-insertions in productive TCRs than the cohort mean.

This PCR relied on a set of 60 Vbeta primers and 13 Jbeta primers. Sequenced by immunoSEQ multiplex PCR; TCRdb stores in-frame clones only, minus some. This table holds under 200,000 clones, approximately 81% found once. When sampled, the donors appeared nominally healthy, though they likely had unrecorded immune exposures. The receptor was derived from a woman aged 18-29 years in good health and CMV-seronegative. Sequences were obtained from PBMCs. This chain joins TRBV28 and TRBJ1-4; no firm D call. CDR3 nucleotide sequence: TGTGCCAGCAGAGCGGCAAATGAAAAACTGTTTTTT. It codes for CASRAANEKLFF.